The 21 T cell receptor beta chains given below trace back to one sample, sequenced in a study of identical twins. TCRdb recomputed calls from the 5' RACE reads with MiXCR, one row per CDR3 protein. The repertoire consists of fewer than 650,000 distinct CDR3 sequences, with roughly 9.5% occurring once and the leading ten covering around 3.1%. These data were also filed under a second study, of yellow fever vaccine responses in identical twins.

The sequencing sample was made of PBMCs. The receptors shown here come from a woman aged 18-30 years in good health.

This clonotype occurred many times. The V and J genes are TRBV5-1 and TRBJ2-3; D gene ambiguous. CDR3 length: 14 amino acids. Germline lookup yields CDR1 SGHRS and CDR2 YFSETQ. Trimming pared 1 base from V and 3 bases from J, leaving 9 bases between. CDR3 nucleotide sequence: TGCGCCAGCAGCTTGTCAACCACAACAGATACGCAGTATTTT. Translated, it gives CASSLSTTTDTQYF.

This clonotype came up a few times. The chain recombines TRBV4-3 with TRBJ2-1; maybe TRBD2 (5 bases). Germline V gene lookup returns CDR1 LGHNA and CDR2 YSLEER. V lost 2 bases to trimming and J lost 2 bases, with 10 bases between them. The CDR3 spans 15 residues. The CDR3 reads CASSQRRSAYNEQFF. CDR3 nucleotide sequence: TGCGCCAGCAGCCAAAGGAGGTCGGCCTACAATGAGCAGTTCTTC.

The rearrangement joins TRBV12-3 or TRBV12-4 to TRBJ2-7; 8 bases are a match to TRBD1. The CDR3 covers 15 residues. The V gene end was trimmed by 4 bases and the J gene end by 2 bases; junction bases not matched to a gene: 7. The CDR3 DNA reads TGTGCCAGCAGTTACATACAGGGGGTAACCTACGAGCAGTACTTC. It specifies CASSYIQGVTYEQYF.

The chain couples TRBV7-9 to TRBJ2-7, with a possible D match to TRBD1 (5 bases). The CDR3 extends over 14 amino acids. Trimming removed 4 bases at V and 2 bases at J, with 12 bases between. The V gene's germline CDR1 is SEHNR and CDR2 FQNEAQ (reference sequence). CDR3 amino acids: CASSSQDGPYEQYF. DNA of the CDR3: TGTGCCAGCAGCTCACAGGACGGGCCCTACGAGCAGTACTTC.

Ten or more counts support this clonotype. CDR3 bases: TGTGCCAGCAGTTTCCTAGCATCGGGTGGGAATGAGCAGTTCTTC. Protein sequence: CASSFLASGGNEQFF. This chain uses TRBV12-3 or TRBV12-4 with TRBJ2-1; possible D gene TRBD2, 5 bases. There are 15 residues in the CDR3. Trimming took 3 bases from V and 7 from J, leaving 16 bases between them.

In its sample, this clonotype was seen many times. The chain has TRBV29-1 and TRBJ2-5; 8 nucleotides match TRBD2. From germline, CDR1 is SQVTM and CDR2 ANQGSEA. The CDR3 is made up of 14 amino acids. With V trimmed by 2 bases and J by 7 bases, 9 bases remained unmatched. The CDR3 reads CSVEFSGSGRTQYF. The CDR3 DNA follows: TGCAGCGTTGAATTCAGCGGGAGCGGGCGGACCCAGTACTTC.

This clonotype was found many times. The chain is built from TRBV20-1 and TRBJ2-3, with TRBD2 identical over 9 bases. CDR3 size: 14 residues. The germline V gene encodes CDR1 DFQATT and CDR2 SNEGSKA (reference sequence). V trimming: 4 bases; J trimming: 3 bases; junction bases outside the gene matches: 5. CDR3 amino acids: CSATSGAFTDTQYF. The CDR3 bases are TGCAGTGCTACTAGCGGGGCCTTTACAGATACGCAGTATTTT.

This clonotype was seen only a few times. The chain recombines TRBV15 with TRBJ2-7; D not resolved. CDR3 length: 13 amino acids. Germline V gene sequence: CDR1 LNHNV, CDR2 YYDKDF (reference sequence). With 6 bases removed from V and 2 bases from J, the gap between germline ends came to 11 bases. The CDR3: CATRTSSTYEQYF. The DNA for the CDR3 is TGTGCCACCAGGACTTCCTCCACCTACGAGCAGTACTTC.

The chain is built from TRBV7-9 and TRBJ1-5; TRBD1 agrees at 7 bases. The germline V gene has CDR1 SEHNR and CDR2 FQNEAQ (reference sequence). This CDR3 comprises 16 residues. V trimming: 6 bases; J trimming: 0 bases; junction bases outside the gene matches: 8. For the CDR3, the DNA is TGTGCCAGCAGTTACTACAGGGGAACTAGCAATCAGCCCCAGCATTTT. It translates to CASSYYRGTSNQPQHF. Full variable domain (missing parts from reference TRBV7-9 and TRBJ1-5): DTGVSQNPRHKITKRGQNVTFRCDPISEHNRLYWYRQTLGQGPEFLTYFQNEAQLEKSRLLSDRFSAERPKGSFSTLEIQRTEQGDSAMYLCASSYYRGTSNQPQHFGDGTRLSIL.

This clonotype was counted between two and nine times. CDR3 nucleotide sequence: TGTGCCAGTAGCCCAACAGGGGCCCACGAGCAGTACTTC. Its protein is CASSPTGAHEQYF. J is TRBJ2-7 and V is TRBV19; 7 bases line up with TRBD1. The germline V gene encodes CDR1 LNHDA and CDR2 SQIVND (reference sequence). The CDR3 consists of 13 residues. The J segment lost 5 bases and the V segment lost 6 bases, leaving 7 bases of the junction unmatched.

This clonotype was detected only a few times. The V and J genes are TRBV6-2 or TRBV6-3 and TRBJ2-1; TRBD2 agrees at 11 bases. V lost 6 bases to trimming and J lost 0 bases; unmatched junction nucleotides: 7. The CDR3 contains 17 residues. The germline CDR1 and CDR2 sequences are MNHEY and SVGEGT. CDR3 nucleotide sequence: TGTGCCAGCAGCCCCCGGGGACTAGCGGACTCCTACAATGAGCAGTTCTTC. Protein sequence: CASSPRGLADSYNEQFF.

This clonotype was counted between two and nine times. The V call is TRBV3-1, the J call TRBJ1-4; no reliable D call. The CDR3 length is 14 residues. The ends were cut back, 8 bases at V and 8 bases at J, with 18 bases in the middle. Germline CDR1 reads LGHDT; CDR2 reads YNNKEL (reference sequence). The CDR3 here is CASGLRNSVEKLFF. The CDR3 DNA follows: TGTGCCAGCGGATTAAGGAACAGTGTCGAAAAACTGTTTTTT.

The sample holds a few counts of this clonotype. The chain links TRBV24-1 to TRBJ2-5; no clear D. V lost 7 bases and J lost 3, with 5 bases in between. In germline, CDR1 is KGHDR, CDR2 SFDVKD. The CDR3 has 11 residues. CDR3 nucleotides: TGTGCCACCAGCGCGAAAGAGACCCAGTACTTC. Its protein product is CATSAKETQYF.

This clonotype was observed a few times. The V gene is TRBV20-1, the J gene TRBJ1-6; D is ambiguous. This CDR3 has 12 residues. CDR1 DFQATT and CDR2 SNEGSKA come from the germline V gene (reference sequence). Deletions cut 0 bases from V and 11 bases from J, with 8 bases between. The CDR3 DNA sequence: TGCAGTGCTAGAGATGCGGGGACACCCCTCCACTTT. Translation gives CSARDAGTPLHF.

This clonotype was recorded many times. J is TRBJ2-1 and V is TRBV6-4; D might be TRBD1 or TRBD2, each matching 5 bases. The CDR3 is 15 residues long. V was clipped by 2 bases and J by 5 bases, with 13 bases between them. The germline gives CDR1 MRHNA, CDR2 SNTAGT. This chain's CDR3 is CASSDPRGPHNEQFF. The CDR3 DNA sequence: TGTGCCAGCAGTGACCCCCGGGGACCTCACAATGAGCAGTTCTTC.

The CDR3 spells CASSPNRAGGAGGELFF. The CDR3 DNA is TGTGCCAGCTCACCAAACCGGGCAGGGGGCGCCGGCGGGGAGCTGTTTTTT. J is TRBJ2-2 and V is TRBV18; 8 nucleotides agree with TRBD1. Germline-derived CDR1 and CDR2 are KGHSH and LQKENI. The CDR3 runs 17 residues. After removal of 2 bases from V and 7 bases from J, the junction contained 12 bases not matched to a gene.

The chain carries TRBV28 and TRBJ1-4; D is possibly TRBD1 (5 bases). This CDR3 has 14 amino acids. Per germline, CDR1 MDHEN and CDR2 SYDVKM. Trimming left V 6 bases short and J 7 bases short, with 15 bases between. The CDR3 protein is CASRGPGWGEKLFF. The CDR3 DNA sequence: TGTGCCAGCAGGGGACCGGGATGGGGTGAAAAACTGTTTTTT.

In this sample, this clonotype turned up a few times. V gene TRBV6-2 or TRBV6-3 combines with J gene TRBJ2-6; TRBD1 might be the D (5 bases). This CDR3 comprises 16 residues. Looked up from germline, CDR1 is MNHEY and CDR2 is SVGEGT. V lost 2 bases and J 4 bases, leaving 12 bases between the germline ends. The CDR3 reads CASSYIGAAGANVLTF. The CDR3 DNA sequence: TGTGCCAGCAGTTACATAGGGGCCGCGGGGGCCAACGTCCTGACTTTC.

This sequence joins TRBV29-1 and TRBJ2-3; possibly TRBD2 for D (5 bases). The CDR3 covers 14 residues. Germline assignment: CDR1 SQVTM and CDR2 ANQGSEA. Trimming pared 3 bases from V and 1 base from J, leaving 11 bases between. CDR3 coding DNA: TGCAGCGTTGAGGGTGCGGAGGGCACAGATACGCAGTATTTT. Translated, it gives CSVEGAEGTDTQYF.

The J gene is TRBJ2-1, the V gene TRBV7-9, with D possibly being TRBD1 or TRBD2 (6 bases each). Looked up from germline, CDR1 is SEHNR and CDR2 is FQNEAQ (reference sequence). The CDR3 extends over 15 amino acids. V lost 5 bases and J 5 bases, leaving 16 bases between the germline ends. Here the CDR3 reads CASSPSGAVNNEQFF. The CDR3 DNA reads TGTGCCAGCAGCCCATCGGGGGCGGTAAACAATGAGCAGTTCTTC.

The chain is built from TRBV4-1 and TRBJ2-3; 7 nucleotides agree with TRBD1. V lost 4 bases to trimming and J lost 0 bases; unmatched junction nucleotides: 4. Germline V gives CDR1 MGHRA, CDR2 YSYEKL. The CDR3 runs 15 residues. CDR3 protein: CASSPTGFSTDTQYF. The CDR3 bases are TGCGCCAGCAGCCCGACAGGGTTTAGCACAGATACGCAGTATTTT.